The 18 T cell receptor beta chains given below trace back to one sample, sequenced in a study of cytomegalovirus exposure and HLA in healthy donors. Amplification used 60 Vbeta primers and 13 Jbeta primers. Data came from immunoSEQ multiplex PCR; TCRdb stores just in-frame clones and leaves some out. The table includes approximately 110,000 clones, 75% to 85% detected once. Sequencing used PBMCs. The receptors originated from a man aged 35 to 55 in good health and CMV-seronegative.

The J gene is TRBJ2-1, the V gene TRBV27, with D possibly being TRBD2 (5 bases). Per the germline V gene, CDR1 is MNHEY and CDR2 is SMNVEV (reference sequence). The CDR3 contains 15 residues. Trimming shortened V by 6 bases and J by 0 bases, and 12 bases separated the two germline ends. The CDR3 here is CASRQSGSSYNEQFF. CDR3 in DNA: TGTGCCAGCAGACAGAGCGGAAGCTCCTACAATGAGCAGTTCTTC.

The V and J genes are TRBV28 and TRBJ2-7; 7 bases are a match to TRBD1. After removal of 7 bases from V and 1 base from J, the junction contained 7 bases not matched to a gene. Germline CDR1 and CDR2: MDHEN and SYDVKM. CDR3 length: 14 amino acids. The CDR3 sequence: CASTQVTGSYEQYF. The DNA of the CDR3 is TGTGCCAGCACTCAAGTGACAGGGTCCTACGAGCAGTACTTC.

V is TRBV5-1 and J is TRBJ2-1; D perhaps matches TRBD1 (6 bases). CDR3 length equals 15 residues. Germline CDR1 reads SGHRS; CDR2 reads YFSETQ. V was shortened by 4 bases and J by 4 bases, with 15 bases between the two germline ends. The CDR3 coding sequence is TGCGCCAGCAGCCCTCAGGGGACGGGATACAATGAGCAGTTCTTC. Translating it yields CASSPQGTGYNEQFF.

This clone qualifies as medium-sized. V is TRBV11-3 and J is TRBJ1-2; 7 bases fit TRBD1. The CDR3 is 13 residues long. Trimming at V came to 3 bases and at J to 5 bases, leaving 3 bases not matched to a gene. CDR1 and CDR2 (germline): SGHNT, YENEEA. CDR3 in amino acids: CASSFPGGYGYTF. The CDR3 nucleotides read TGTGCCAGCAGCTTTCCAGGGGGGTATGGCTACACCTTC.

The V call is TRBV4-3, the J call TRBJ2-2; 9 bases agree with TRBD1. After removal of 4 bases from V and 0 bases from J, the junction contained 0 bases not matched to a gene. CDR1 and CDR2 from the germline V gene are LGHNA and YSLEER. The CDR3 totals 15 residues. The CDR3 nucleotides are TGCGCCAGCAGCCGGGACAGGGCGAACACCGGGGAGCTGTTTTTT. Protein product: CASSRDRANTGELFF.

The table lists this clone with a few counts. This rearrangement joins TRBV27 to TRBJ1-1; no definite D call. The CDR3 covers 13 residues. Between the trimmed V and J ends, which lost 3 bases and 0 bases, there was a span of 5 bases. CDR1 MNHEY and CDR2 SMNVEV come from the germline V gene (reference sequence). The CDR3 bases are TGTGCCAGCAGTTTCAGAATGAACACTGAAGCTTTCTTT. Translation gives CASSFRMNTEAFF.

Remarks on this clone: Additional DNA sequences in this sample encode the identical CDR3. V gene TRBV7-2 combines with J gene TRBJ2-7, with D perhaps matching TRBD1 (6 bases). The length of the CDR3 is 13 residues. Germline CDR1 and CDR2: SGHTA and FQGNSA. Trimming removed 1 base from V and 2 bases from J, with 6 bases in between. The CDR3 loop reads CASSLGTAYEQYF. As DNA, the CDR3 is TGTGCCAGCAGCTTAGGGACAGCCTACGAGCAGTACTTC.

V is TRBV6-4 and J is TRBJ2-3; D is possibly TRBD1 (6 bases). Germline-derived CDR1 and CDR2 are MRHNA and SNTAGT. This CDR3 is 14 amino acids long. V was pared by 10 bases and J by 4 bases, with 18 bases between. The CDR3 reads CATSVGAGADTQYF. For the CDR3, the DNA is TGTGCCACCTCGGTGGGGGCAGGGGCAGATACGCAGTATTTT.

The rearrangement joins TRBV6-5 to TRBJ1-4; 7 bases align to TRBD1. This CDR3 contains 13 residues. Germline assignment: CDR1 MNHEY and CDR2 SVGAGI. Trimming cost V 6 bases and J 5 bases; bases outside gene matches: 3. The CDR3 region has the DNA TGTGCCAGCAGCCAGGGGGAGAATGAAAAACTGTTTTTT. Amino acid sequence: CASSQGENEKLFF.

V usage is TRBV6-6 and J usage is TRBJ1-6, with D maybe TRBD1 (6 bases). Germline V gene lookup returns CDR1 MNHNY and CDR2 SVGAGI (reference sequence). The ends were cut back, 6 bases at V and 8 bases at J, with 11 bases in the middle. The CDR3 totals 13 residues. The CDR3 protein is CASREDSYSPLHF. In DNA, the CDR3 is TGTGCCAGCAGAGAGGACAGTTATTCACCCCTCCACTTT.

The rearrangement uses TRBV5-1 and TRBJ2-7, with D possibly TRBD1 on 6 matching bases. Per germline, CDR1 SGHRS and CDR2 YFSETQ. This CDR3 is 13 amino acids long. Deletions cut 6 bases from V and 4 bases from J, with 14 bases between. CDR3 amino acids: CASTPDSIYEQYF. The CDR3 bases are TGCGCCAGCACCCCGGACAGCATTTACGAGCAGTACTTC.

This chain uses TRBV7-2 with TRBJ1-2; possibly TRBD1 for D (5 bases). Trimming removed 5 bases at V and 4 bases at J, with 17 bases between. This CDR3 has 15 residues. Germline V gives CDR1 SGHTA, CDR2 FQGNSA. The CDR3 reads CASSPRTFEGYGYTF. In DNA, the CDR3 is TGTGCCAGCAGCCCTCGGACATTCGAAGGCTATGGCTACACCTTC.

The V call is TRBV9, the J call TRBJ2-3, with D perhaps TRBD1 (5 bases). Germline V gene sequence: CDR1 SGDLS, CDR2 YYNGEE. The CDR3 spans 13 residues. The germline V and J ends were trimmed by 0 bases and 9 bases, with 11 bases remaining between them. The chain's CDR3 is CASSVVGAVTQYF. For the CDR3, the DNA is TGTGCCAGCAGCGTAGTAGGGGCGGTGACGCAGTATTTT.

A note on this clone: The junction departs from germline at one end; a sequencing error may be responsible. The chain carries TRBV5-1 and TRBJ2-1; D might be TRBD2 (7 bases). The CDR3 contains 12 residues. Germline V gives CDR1 SGHRS, CDR2 YFSETQ. CDR3 amino acids: CAGSLKEGGEFF. CDR3 in DNA: TGCGCCGGCAGCTTGAAGGAAGGGGGGGAGTTCTTC.

This clone has a handful of counts. The chain links TRBV27 to TRBJ1-5; no definite D call. The CDR3 runs 14 residues. Trimming left V 6 bases short and J 4 bases short, with 13 bases between. CDR1 is MNHEY, CDR2 SMNVEV, per germline (reference sequence). The CDR3 nucleotides are TGTGCCAGCAGAAAAACTTCGGAGAATCAGCCCCAGCATTTT. Amino acids: CASRKTSENQPQHF.

The V gene is TRBV12-5, the J gene TRBJ2-7, with 8 bases matching TRBD1. V was clipped by 7 bases and J by 6 bases; unmatched bases: 11. The CDR3 spans 14 residues. The V gene's germline CDR1 is LGHNT and CDR2 FRNRAP. CDR3 region: CASALRDRLGEQYF. CDR3 sequence (DNA): TGTGCTAGTGCCCTGAGGGACAGGCTGGGCGAGCAGTACTTC.

V gene TRBV9 combines with J gene TRBJ1-1; 8 bases map to TRBD1. Germline values: CDR1 SGDLS, CDR2 YYNGEE. The V gene end was trimmed by 0 bases and the J gene end by 3 bases; junction bases not matched to a gene: 4. The CDR3 loop spans 15 amino acids. The CDR3 spells CASSVGRGRHTEAFF. The CDR3 DNA reads as TGTGCCAGCAGCGTAGGCAGGGGGCGACACACTGAAGCTTTCTTT. The whole variable domain, filled in from reference TRBV9 and TRBJ1-1, reads DSGVTQTPKHLITATGQRVTLRCSPRSGDLSVYWYQQSLDQGLQFLIQYYNGEERAKGNILERFSAQQFPDLHSELNLSSLELGDSALYFCASSVGRGRHTEAFFGQGTRLTVV.

Details on this clone: Within the sample, other DNA sequences also encode this same CDR3. V and J are TRBV9 and TRBJ2-7; 7 bases are shared with TRBD1. This CDR3 spans 13 amino acids. V lost 2 bases, J lost 2 bases, and 1 base stayed unmatched. Germline V gene sequence: CDR1 SGDLS, CDR2 YYNGEE. In DNA form, the CDR3 reads TGTGCCAGCAGCGTGGGACAGACCTACGAGCAGTACTTC. It yields the protein CASSVGQTYEQYF.